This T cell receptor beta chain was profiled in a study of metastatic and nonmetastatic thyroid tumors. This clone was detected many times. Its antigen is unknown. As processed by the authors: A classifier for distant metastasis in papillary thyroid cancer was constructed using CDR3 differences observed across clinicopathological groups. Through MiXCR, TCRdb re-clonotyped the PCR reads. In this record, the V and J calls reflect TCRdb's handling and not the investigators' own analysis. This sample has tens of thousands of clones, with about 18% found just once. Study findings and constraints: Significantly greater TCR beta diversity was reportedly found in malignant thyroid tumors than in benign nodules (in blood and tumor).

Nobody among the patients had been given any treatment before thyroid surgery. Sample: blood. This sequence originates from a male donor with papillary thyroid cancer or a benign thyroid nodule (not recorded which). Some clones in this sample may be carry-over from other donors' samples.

The CDR3 nucleotides are TGTGCCACCAGCACAGAGTTAAGTGGCTACACCTTC. Translation: CATSTELSGYTF. The V call is TRBV15, the J call TRBJ1-2; D unresolved. V gave up 4 bases and J gave up 7 bases, with 10 bases separating them. Germline-derived CDR1 and CDR2 are LNHNV and YYDKDF (reference sequence). This CDR3 spans 12 amino acids.